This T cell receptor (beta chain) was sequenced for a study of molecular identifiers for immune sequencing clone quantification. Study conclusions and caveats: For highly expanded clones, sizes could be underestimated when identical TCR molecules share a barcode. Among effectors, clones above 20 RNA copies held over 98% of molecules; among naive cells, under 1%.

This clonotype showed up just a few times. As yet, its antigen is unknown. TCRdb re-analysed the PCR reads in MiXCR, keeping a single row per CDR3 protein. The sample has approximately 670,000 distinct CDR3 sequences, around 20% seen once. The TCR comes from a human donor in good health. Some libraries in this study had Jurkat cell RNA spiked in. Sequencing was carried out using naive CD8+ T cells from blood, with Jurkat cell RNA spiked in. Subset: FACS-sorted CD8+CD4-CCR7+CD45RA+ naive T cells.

For the CDR3, the DNA is TGTGCCAGTATAGACTTGGTTAGCACCGGGGAGCTGTTTTTT. Its translation: CASIDLVSTGELFF. The J gene is TRBJ2-2, the V gene TRBV19; D not certain. V was shortened by 7 bases and J by 4 bases, with 13 bases between the two germline ends. The germline V gene encodes CDR1 LNHDA and CDR2 SQIVND (reference sequence). The CDR3 extends over 14 amino acids.